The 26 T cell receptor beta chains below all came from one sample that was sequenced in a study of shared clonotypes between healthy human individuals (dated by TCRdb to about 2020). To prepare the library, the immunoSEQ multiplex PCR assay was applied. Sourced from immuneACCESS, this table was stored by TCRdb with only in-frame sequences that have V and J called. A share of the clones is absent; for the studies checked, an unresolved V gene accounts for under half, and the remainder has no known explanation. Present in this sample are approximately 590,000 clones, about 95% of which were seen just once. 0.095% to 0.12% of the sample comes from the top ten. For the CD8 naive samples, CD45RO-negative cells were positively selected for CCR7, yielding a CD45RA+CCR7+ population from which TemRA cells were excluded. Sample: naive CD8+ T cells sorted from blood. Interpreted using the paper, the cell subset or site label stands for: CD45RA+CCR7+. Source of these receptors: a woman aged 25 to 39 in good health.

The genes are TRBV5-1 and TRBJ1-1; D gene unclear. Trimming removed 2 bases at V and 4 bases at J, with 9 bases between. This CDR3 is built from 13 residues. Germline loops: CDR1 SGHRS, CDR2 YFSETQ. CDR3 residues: CASSFGDGTEAFF. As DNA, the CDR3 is TGCGCCAGCAGCTTTGGTGATGGCACTGAAGCTTTCTTT.

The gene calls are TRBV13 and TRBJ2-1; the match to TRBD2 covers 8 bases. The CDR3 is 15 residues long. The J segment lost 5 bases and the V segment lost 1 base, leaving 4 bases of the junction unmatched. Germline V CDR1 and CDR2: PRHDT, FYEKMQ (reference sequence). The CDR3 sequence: CASSLASGGHNEQFF. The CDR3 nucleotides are TGTGCCAGCAGCTTAGCAAGCGGGGGTCACAATGAGCAGTTCTTC.

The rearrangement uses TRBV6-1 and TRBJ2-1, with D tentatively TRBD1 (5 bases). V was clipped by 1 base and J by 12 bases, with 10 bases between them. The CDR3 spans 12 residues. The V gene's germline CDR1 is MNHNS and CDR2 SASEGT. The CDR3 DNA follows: TGTGCCAGCAGTGAAGTTTGGCAGGGGCAGTTCTTC. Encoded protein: CASSEVWQGQFF.

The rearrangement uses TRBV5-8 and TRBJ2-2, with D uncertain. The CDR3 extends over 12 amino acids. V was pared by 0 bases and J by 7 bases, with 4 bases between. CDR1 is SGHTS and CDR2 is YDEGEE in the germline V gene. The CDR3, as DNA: TGTGCCAGCAGCTTGGAAGGCGGGGAGCTGTTTTTT. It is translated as CASSLEGGELFF.

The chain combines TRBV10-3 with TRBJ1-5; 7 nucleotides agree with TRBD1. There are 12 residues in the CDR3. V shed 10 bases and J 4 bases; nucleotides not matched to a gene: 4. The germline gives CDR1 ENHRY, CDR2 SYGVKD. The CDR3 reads CATSGGNQPQHF. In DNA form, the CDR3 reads TGTGCCACCTCAGGGGGGAATCAGCCCCAGCATTTT.

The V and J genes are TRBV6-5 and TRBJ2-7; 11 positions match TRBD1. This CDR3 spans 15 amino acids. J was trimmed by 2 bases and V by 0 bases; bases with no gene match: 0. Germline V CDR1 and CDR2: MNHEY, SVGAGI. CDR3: CASSYSGQGAYEQYF. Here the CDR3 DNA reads TGTGCCAGCAGTTACTCGGGACAGGGGGCCTACGAGCAGTACTTC.

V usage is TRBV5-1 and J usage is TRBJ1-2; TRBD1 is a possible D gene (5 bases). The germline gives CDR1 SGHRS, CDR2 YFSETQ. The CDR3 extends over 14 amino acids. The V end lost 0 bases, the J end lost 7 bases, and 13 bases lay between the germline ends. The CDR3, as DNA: TGCGCCAGCAGCTTGGAAGCAGGGTTTTTTGGCTACACCTTC. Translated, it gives CASSLEAGFFGYTF.

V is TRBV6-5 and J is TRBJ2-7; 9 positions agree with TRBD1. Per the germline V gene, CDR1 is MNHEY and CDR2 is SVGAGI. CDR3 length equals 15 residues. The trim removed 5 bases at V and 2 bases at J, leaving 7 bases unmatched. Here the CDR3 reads CASSTTDRGTYEQYF. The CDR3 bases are TGTGCCAGCAGTACCACCGACAGGGGGACCTACGAGCAGTACTTC.

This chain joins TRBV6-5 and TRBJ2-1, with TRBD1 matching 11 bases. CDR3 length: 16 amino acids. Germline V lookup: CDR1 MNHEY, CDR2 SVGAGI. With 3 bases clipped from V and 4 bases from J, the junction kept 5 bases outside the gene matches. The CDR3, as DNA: TGTGCCAGCAGTTATCGCGGGACAGGGGGTTACAATGAGCAGTTCTTC. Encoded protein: CASSYRGTGGYNEQFF.

The CDR3 spells CASSLEGSRSTNEKLFF. Written as DNA, the CDR3 is TGCGCCAGCAGCTTGGAAGGATCCCGGTCAACTAATGAAAAACTGTTTTTT. The rearrangement uses TRBV5-1 and TRBJ1-4; D is uncertain. The CDR3 spans 17 residues. Trimming removed 0 bases at V and 0 bases at J, with 12 bases between. Germline V lookup: CDR1 SGHRS, CDR2 YFSETQ.

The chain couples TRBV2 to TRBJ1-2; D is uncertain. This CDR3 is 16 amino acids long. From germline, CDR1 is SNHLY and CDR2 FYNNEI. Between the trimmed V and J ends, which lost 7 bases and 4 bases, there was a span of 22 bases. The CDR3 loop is CASTESAIPGGYGYTF. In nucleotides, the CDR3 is TGTGCCAGCACCGAATCGGCGATCCCGGGAGGCTATGGCTACACCTTC.

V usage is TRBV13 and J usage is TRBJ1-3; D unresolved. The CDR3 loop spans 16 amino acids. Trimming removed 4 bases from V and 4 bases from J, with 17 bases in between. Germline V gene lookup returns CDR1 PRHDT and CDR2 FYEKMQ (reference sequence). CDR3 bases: TGTGCCAGCAGCTCCTTCCCACAGCTGCTCGGAAACACCATATATTTT. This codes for CASSSFPQLLGNTIYF.

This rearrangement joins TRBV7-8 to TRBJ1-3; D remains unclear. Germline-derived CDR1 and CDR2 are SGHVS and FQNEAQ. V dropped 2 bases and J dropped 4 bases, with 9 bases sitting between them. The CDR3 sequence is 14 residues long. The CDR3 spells CASSLPRPGNTIYF. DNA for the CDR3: TGTGCCAGCAGCTTACCTCGACCAGGAAACACCATATATTTT.

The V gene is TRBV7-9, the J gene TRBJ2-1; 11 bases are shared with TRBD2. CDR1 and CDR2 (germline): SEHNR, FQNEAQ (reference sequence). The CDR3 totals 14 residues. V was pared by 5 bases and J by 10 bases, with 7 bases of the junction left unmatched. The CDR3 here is CASSPLTSGNEQFF. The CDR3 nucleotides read TGTGCCAGCAGCCCCCTGACTAGCGGGAACGAGCAGTTCTTC.

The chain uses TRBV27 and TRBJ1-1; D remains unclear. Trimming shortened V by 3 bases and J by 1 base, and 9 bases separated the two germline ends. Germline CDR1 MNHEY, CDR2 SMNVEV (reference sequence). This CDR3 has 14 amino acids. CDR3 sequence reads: CASSFGNPNTEAFF. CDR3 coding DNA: TGTGCCAGCAGTTTCGGCAACCCGAACACTGAAGCTTTCTTT.

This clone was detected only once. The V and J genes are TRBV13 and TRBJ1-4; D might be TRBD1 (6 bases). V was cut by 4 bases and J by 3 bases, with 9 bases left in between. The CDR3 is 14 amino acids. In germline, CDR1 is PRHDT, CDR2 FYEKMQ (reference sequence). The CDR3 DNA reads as TGTGCCAGCAGCTACAGGGCCTCTAATGAAAAACTGTTTTTT. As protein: CASSYRASNEKLFF.

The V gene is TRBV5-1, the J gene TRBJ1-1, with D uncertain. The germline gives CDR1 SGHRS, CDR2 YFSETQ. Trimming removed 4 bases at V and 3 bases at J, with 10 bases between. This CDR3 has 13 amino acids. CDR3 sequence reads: CASSPEGYTEAFF. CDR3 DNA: TGCGCCAGCAGCCCCGAAGGATACACTGAAGCTTTCTTT.

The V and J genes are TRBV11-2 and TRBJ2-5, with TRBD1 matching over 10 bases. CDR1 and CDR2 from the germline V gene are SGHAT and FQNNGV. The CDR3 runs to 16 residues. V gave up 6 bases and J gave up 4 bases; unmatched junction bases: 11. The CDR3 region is CASSSTGTGVRETQYF. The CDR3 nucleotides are TGTGCCAGCAGTTCTACCGGGACAGGGGTACGAGAGACCCAGTACTTC.

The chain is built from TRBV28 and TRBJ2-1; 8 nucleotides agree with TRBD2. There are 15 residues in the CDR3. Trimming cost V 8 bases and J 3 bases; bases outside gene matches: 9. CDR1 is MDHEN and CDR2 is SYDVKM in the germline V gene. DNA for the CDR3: TGTGCCAGCTTTATGCGGCTAGCGGGCTACAATGAGCAGTTCTTC. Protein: CASFMRLAGYNEQFF.

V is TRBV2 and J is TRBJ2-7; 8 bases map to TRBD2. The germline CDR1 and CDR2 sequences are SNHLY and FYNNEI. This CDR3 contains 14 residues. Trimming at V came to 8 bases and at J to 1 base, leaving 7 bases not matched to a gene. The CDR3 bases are TGTGCCAGCTTTGTCGCGGGAGGTTCCTACGAGCAGTACTTC. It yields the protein CASFVAGGSYEQYF.

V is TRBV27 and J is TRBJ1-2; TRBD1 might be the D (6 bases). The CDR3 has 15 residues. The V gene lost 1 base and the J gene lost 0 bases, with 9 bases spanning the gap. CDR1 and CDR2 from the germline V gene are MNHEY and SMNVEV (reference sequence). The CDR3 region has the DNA TGTGCCAGCAGTTTATGGGGGCAAGCTAACTATGGCTACACCTTC. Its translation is CASSLWGQANYGYTF.

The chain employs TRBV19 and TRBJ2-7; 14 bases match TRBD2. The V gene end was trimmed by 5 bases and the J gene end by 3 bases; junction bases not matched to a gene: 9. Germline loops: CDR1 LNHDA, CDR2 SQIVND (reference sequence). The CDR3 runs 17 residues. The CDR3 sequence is CASSLGLAGEIFYEQYF. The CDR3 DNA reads TGTGCCAGTAGTCTGGGACTAGCGGGAGAGATCTTCTACGAGCAGTACTTC.

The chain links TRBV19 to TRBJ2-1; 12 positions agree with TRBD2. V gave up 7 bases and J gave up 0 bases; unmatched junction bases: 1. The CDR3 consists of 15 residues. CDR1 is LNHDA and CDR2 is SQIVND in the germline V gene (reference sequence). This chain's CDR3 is CASTTSGSSYNEQFF. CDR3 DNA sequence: TGTGCCAGTACGACTAGCGGGAGCTCCTACAATGAGCAGTTCTTC.

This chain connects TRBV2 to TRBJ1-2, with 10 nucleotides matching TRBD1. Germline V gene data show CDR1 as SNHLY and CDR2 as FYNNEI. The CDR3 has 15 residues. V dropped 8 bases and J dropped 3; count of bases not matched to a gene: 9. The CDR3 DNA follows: TGTGCCAGCGGTCCTCCCGACAGGGGGCACTATGGCTACACCTTC. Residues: CASGPPDRGHYGYTF. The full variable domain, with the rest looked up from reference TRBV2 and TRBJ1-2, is EPEVTQTPSHQVTQMGQEVILRCVPISNHLYFYWYRQILGQKVEFLVSFYNNEISEKSEIFDDQFSVERPDGSNFTLKIRSTKLEDSAMYFCASGPPDRGHYGYTFGSGTRLTVV.

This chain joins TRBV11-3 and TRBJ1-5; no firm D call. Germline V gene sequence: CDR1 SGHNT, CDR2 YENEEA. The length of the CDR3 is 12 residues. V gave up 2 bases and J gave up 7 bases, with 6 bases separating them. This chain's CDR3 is CASSLRKQPQHF. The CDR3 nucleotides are TGTGCCAGCAGCTTAAGGAAGCAGCCCCAGCATTTT.

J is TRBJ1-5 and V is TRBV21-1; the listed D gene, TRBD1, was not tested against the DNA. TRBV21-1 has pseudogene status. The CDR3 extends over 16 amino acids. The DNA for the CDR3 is TGTGCCAGCAGCAAAGAGGGGTCCAGGGGCAATCAGCCCCAGCATTTT. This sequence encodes CASSKEGSRGNQPQHF.